This entry lists 13 T cell receptor beta chains sequenced from one sample in a study of blood T cell repertoires in COVID-19. Generated by immunoSEQ multiplex PCR, the TCRdb table keeps only in-frame clones and is missing some. The data hold nearly 80,000 clones, with roughly 80% observed a single time. The source material was peripheral blood. Every receptor here comes from a woman aged 65 to 85 with acute or convalescent COVID-19.

J is TRBJ1-5 and V is TRBV18; perhaps TRBD1 as D (6 bases). This CDR3 contains 16 residues. V lost 5 bases, J lost 3 bases, and 17 bases lay in between. Germline values: CDR1 KGHSH, CDR2 LQKENI. The CDR3 spells CASSANLGANNQPQHF. CDR3 DNA: TGTGCCAGCTCAGCCAACCTGGGGGCTAACAATCAGCCCCAGCATTTT.

The V and J genes are TRBV11-3 and TRBJ2-3, with 7 nucleotides matching TRBD1. Germline V lookup: CDR1 SGHNT, CDR2 YENEEA. The CDR3 sequence is 14 residues long. Trimming cost V 5 bases and J 4 bases; bases outside gene matches: 6. CDR3 region: CASSPQTGPDTQYF. The CDR3 DNA reads TGTGCCAGCAGCCCCCAGACAGGGCCAGATACGCAGTATTTT.

The chain links TRBV30 to TRBJ2-3; 10 bases align to TRBD2. The CDR3 has 15 residues. J gave up 2 bases and V 6 bases, and 8 bases lay outside the gene matches. Germline V lookup: CDR1 GTSNPN, CDR2 SVGIG (reference sequence). The CDR3 spells CACHVTSGNTDTQYF. CDR3 sequence (DNA): TGTGCCTGCCATGTAACTAGCGGGAACACAGATACGCAGTATTTT.

The chain recombines TRBV6-4 with TRBJ1-1; no clear D. The V gene's germline CDR1 is MRHNA and CDR2 SNTAGT. Trimming cost V 8 bases and J 7 bases, with 17 bases left between them. The length of the CDR3 is 13 residues. The DNA for the CDR3 is TGTGCCAGCCCTTCAGCGTTTTTGATTGAAGCTTTCTTT. Protein product: CASPSAFLIEAFF.

The chain joins TRBV19 to TRBJ2-2, with D possibly matching TRBD1 (6 bases). V dropped 5 bases and J dropped 7 bases, with 14 bases sitting between them. Germline-derived CDR1 and CDR2 are LNHDA and SQIVND (reference sequence). The CDR3 is 14 residues long. The CDR3 sequence: CASSRQEVVGELFF. The DNA of the CDR3 is TGTGCCAGTAGTCGACAGGAGGTAGTCGGGGAGCTGTTTTTT. Full variable domain (rest looked up from reference TRBV19 and TRBJ2-2): DGGITQSPKYLFRKEGQNVTLSCEQNLNHDAMYWYRQDPGQGLRLIYYSQIVNDFQKGDIAEGYSVSREKKESFPLTVTSAQKNPTAFYLCASSRQEVVGELFFGEGSRLTVL.

A word on this clone: No DNA is shown, since the ends of the CDR3 on it are uncertain; the CDR3 is the one TCRdb lists. The chain couples TRBV12-2 to TRBJ2-3; TRBD2, the D gene given by the table, was not confirmed from the DNA. TRBV12-2 is tagged as a pseudogene. The CDR3 totals 17 residues, both ends included. CDR3: CASRLVGGGTYTDTQYF.

Written as DNA, the CDR3 is TGTGCCAGCAGCCAAGCACTAGCGGGAAAAGGGACCTACAATGAGCAGTTCTTC. The encoded protein is CASSQALAGKGTYNEQFF. The gene calls are TRBV14 and TRBJ2-1; 10 bases are a match to TRBD2. The CDR3 has 18 amino acids. The junction had 8 bases not matched to a gene; V was cut back by 1 base and J by 2 bases. The germline V gene has CDR1 SGHDN and CDR2 FVKESK.

The chain joins TRBV25-1 to TRBJ2-2; 8 bases align to TRBD1. This CDR3 spans 14 amino acids. V lost 5 bases, J lost 5 bases, and 4 bases stayed unmatched. The germline CDR1 and CDR2 sequences are MGHDK and SYGVNS. Here the CDR3 reads CASSWTGRTGELFF. Here the CDR3 DNA reads TGTGCCAGCAGTTGGACAGGGAGAACCGGGGAGCTGTTTTTT.

The rearrangement uses TRBV7-2 and TRBJ1-1, with 8 bases matching TRBD1. The CDR3 extends over 15 amino acids. Germline V gives CDR1 SGHTA, CDR2 FQGNSA. Trimming removed 3 bases from V and 9 bases from J; junction bases left unmatched: 12. CDR3 sequence: CASSFSTGDLRKAFF. CDR3 DNA: TGTGCCAGCAGCTTCTCGACAGGGGATTTACGTAAAGCTTTCTTT.

This clone appeared once. V is TRBV11-2 and J is TRBJ1-2, with 7 bases fitting TRBD1. The CDR3 sequence is 15 residues long. V shed 5 bases and J 4 bases; nucleotides not matched to a gene: 10. In germline, CDR1 is SGHAT, CDR2 FQNNGV. CDR3 nucleotide sequence: TGTGCCAGCAGCACCGGGACAGCCAGTGGCTATGGCTACACCTTC. This encodes CASSTGTASGYGYTF.

J is TRBJ1-6 and V is TRBV18, with TRBD1 matching over 7 bases. Germline V lookup: CDR1 KGHSH, CDR2 LQKENI. This CDR3 comprises 16 residues. V shed 4 bases, J shed 0 bases, and the junction held 3 bases outside the gene matches. The CDR3 sequence: CASSLRDSSYNSPLHF. CDR3 in DNA: TGTGCCAGCTCACTTCGGGACAGCTCCTATAATTCACCCCTCCACTTT.

The rearrangement joins TRBV6-4 to TRBJ2-6; maybe TRBD1 (5 bases). This CDR3 contains 17 residues. V gave up 7 bases and J gave up 0 bases, with 16 bases separating them. CDR1 is MRHNA and CDR2 is SNTAGT in the germline V gene. The CDR3, as DNA: TGTGCCAGCATAACCGACAGAACCGGCTCTGGGGCCAACGTCCTGACTTTC. Its protein is CASITDRTGSGANVLTF.

This clone came up a few times. The chain carries TRBV6-5 and TRBJ1-2; 10 positions agree with TRBD1. Germline CDR1 MNHEY, CDR2 SVGAGI. The V and J ends lost 4 bases and 4 bases, in that order; junction bases with no gene match: 9. The CDR3 consists of 16 residues. CDR3 loop: CASSSTTGGFGYGYTF. Written as DNA, the CDR3 is TGTGCCAGCAGTTCCACGACAGGGGGCTTTGGCTATGGCTACACCTTC.